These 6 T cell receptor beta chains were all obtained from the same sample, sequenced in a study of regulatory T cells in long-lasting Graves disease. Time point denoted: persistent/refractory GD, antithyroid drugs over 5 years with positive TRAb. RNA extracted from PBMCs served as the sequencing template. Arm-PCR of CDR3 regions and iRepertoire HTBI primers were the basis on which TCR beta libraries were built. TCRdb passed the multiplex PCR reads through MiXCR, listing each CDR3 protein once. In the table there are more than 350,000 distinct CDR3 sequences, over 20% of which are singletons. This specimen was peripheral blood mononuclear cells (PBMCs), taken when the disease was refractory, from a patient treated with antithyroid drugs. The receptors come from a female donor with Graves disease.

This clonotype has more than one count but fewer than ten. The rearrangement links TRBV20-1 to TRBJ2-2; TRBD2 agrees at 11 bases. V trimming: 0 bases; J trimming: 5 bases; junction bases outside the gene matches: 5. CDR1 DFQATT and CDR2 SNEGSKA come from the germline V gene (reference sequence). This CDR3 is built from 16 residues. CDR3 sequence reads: CSARELAGVGTGELFF. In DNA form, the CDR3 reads TGCAGTGCTAGAGAACTAGCGGGAGTAGGTACCGGGGAGCTGTTTTTT.

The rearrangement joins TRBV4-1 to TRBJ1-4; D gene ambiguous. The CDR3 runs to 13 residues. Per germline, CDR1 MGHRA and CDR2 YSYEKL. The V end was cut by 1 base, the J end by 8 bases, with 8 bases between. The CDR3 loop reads CASSQGFGEKLFF. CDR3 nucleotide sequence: TGCGCCAGCAGCCAAGGGTTTGGGGAAAAACTGTTTTTT.

CDR3 in DNA: TGTGCCAGCAACAGATTCTCCCCCGGGACTAGCACCGGGGAGCTGTTTTTT. Translated, it gives CASNRFSPGTSTGELFF. J is TRBJ2-2 and V is TRBV9; 8 bases fit TRBD2. The CDR3 consists of 17 residues. The V gene end was trimmed by 6 bases and the J gene end by 4 bases; junction bases not matched to a gene: 14. The germline V gene encodes CDR1 SGDLS and CDR2 YYNGEE.

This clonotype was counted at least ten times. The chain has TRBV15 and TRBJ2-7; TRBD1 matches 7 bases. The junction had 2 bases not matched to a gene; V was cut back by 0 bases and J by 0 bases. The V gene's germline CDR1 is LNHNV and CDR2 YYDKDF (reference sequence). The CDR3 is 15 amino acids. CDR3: CATSRDTGDSYEQYF. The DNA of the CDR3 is TGTGCCACCAGCAGAGACACAGGGGACTCCTACGAGCAGTACTTC.

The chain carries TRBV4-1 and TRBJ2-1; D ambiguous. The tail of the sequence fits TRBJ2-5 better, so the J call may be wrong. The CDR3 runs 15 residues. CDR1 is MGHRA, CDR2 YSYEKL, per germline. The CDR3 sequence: CASSQIAVGRETQYF. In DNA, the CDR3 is TGCGCCAGCAGCCAGATTGCGGTGGGTCGAGAGACCCAGTACTTC.

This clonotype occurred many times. CDR3 DNA sequence: TGTGCCAGCAGTATCCAGGGGGGAACGGGCAATCAGCCCCAGCATTTT. Its translation is CASSIQGGTGNQPQHF. The chain couples TRBV12-3 or TRBV12-4 to TRBJ1-5; 7 bases align to TRBD1. This CDR3 comprises 16 residues. J was trimmed by 2 bases and V by 5 bases; bases with no gene match: 9.